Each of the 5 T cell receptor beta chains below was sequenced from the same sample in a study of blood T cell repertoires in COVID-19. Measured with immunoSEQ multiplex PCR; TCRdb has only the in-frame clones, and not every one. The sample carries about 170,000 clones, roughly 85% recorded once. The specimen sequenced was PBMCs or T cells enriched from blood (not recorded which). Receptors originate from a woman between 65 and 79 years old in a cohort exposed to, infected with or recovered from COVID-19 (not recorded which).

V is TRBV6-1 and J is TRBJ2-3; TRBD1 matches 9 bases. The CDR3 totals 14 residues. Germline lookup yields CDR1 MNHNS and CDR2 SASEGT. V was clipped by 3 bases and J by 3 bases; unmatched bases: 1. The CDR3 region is CASSEGQGTDTQYF. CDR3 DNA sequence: TGTGCCAGCAGTGAGGGACAGGGAACAGATACGCAGTATTTT.

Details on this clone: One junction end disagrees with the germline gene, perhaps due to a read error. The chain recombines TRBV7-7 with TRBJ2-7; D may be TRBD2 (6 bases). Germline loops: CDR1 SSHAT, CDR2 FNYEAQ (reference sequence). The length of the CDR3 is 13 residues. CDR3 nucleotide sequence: TGTGCTAGCAGCGTGCTTTCGGGAGAAGAGCAGTACTTC. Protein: CASSVLSGEEQYF.

CDR3 region: CASSQSVSILAHF. In DNA form, the CDR3 reads TGCGCCAGCAGTCAATCTGTTTCCATTTTAGCACATTTT. V usage is TRBV23-1 and J usage is TRBJ1-5; D gene unclear. TRBV23-1 is reported as an ORF; its role is uncertain. Trimming left V 0 bases short and J 16 bases short, with 16 bases between. The CDR3 contains 13 residues.

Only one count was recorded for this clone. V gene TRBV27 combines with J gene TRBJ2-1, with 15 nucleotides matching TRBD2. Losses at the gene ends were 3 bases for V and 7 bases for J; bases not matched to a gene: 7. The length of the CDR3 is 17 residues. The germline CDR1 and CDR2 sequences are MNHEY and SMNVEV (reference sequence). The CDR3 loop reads CASSLFRTSGRGNEQFF. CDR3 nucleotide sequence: TGTGCCAGCAGTTTGTTCCGGACTAGCGGGAGGGGTAATGAGCAGTTCTTC.

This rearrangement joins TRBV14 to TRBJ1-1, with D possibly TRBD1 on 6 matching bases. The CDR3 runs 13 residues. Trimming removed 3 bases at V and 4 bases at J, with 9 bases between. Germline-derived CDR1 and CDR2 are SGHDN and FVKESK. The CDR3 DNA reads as TGTGCCAGCAGCCAGATGACAGGCACTGAAGCTTTCTTT. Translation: CASSQMTGTEAFF.